The sequence of this T cell receptor beta chain was determined in a study of human CD8 memory T cell subsets. UMI-labeled 5' RACE yielded the TCR beta libraries. TCRdb reanalyzed the 5' RACE reads, giving one entry per CDR3 protein sequence and no DNA. The sample has thousands of distinct CDR3 sequences. According to its frequency, this clonotype is medium-sized. TPEX cells were exhausted-like CCR7+ PD-1+ TIGIT+ early memory CD8+ T cells. The clonotype originates from a human donor in good health. The source material was CD8+ T cells from PBMCs.

The CDR3 is CASSQGVAGQGYTF. V is TRBV4-3 and J is TRBJ1-2. Germline V gene data show CDR1 as LGHNA and CDR2 as YSLEER. The CDR3 is made up of 14 amino acids.